Shown below are 20 T cell receptor beta chains from a single sample sequenced in a study of beta chain features in type 1 diabetes. The antigens of these receptors remain unknown. The isolated RNA, all of it, was reverse transcribed, so expressed TCRB transcripts were what got sequenced. Measured with immunoSEQ multiplex PCR; TCRdb has only the in-frame clones, and not every one. The sample lists more than 250,000 clones, about 24% occurring once. Overall study findings and caveats: Shortening of TCRB CDR3s, moderate but significant, appeared in all four CD4+ subsets of Type 1 diabetes patients.

What was sequenced was naive CD4+ T cells from blood. The source is a woman in her 30s with type 1 diabetes.

This clone was counted between two and nine times. This rearrangement joins TRBV9 to TRBJ2-1, with 7 nucleotides matching TRBD2. The CDR3 length is 15 residues. Looked up from germline, CDR1 is SGDLS and CDR2 is YYNGEE. V shed 3 bases, J shed 1 base, and the junction held 4 bases outside the gene matches. This CDR3 reads CASSASGNSYNEQFF. The CDR3, as DNA: TGTGCCAGCAGCGCCAGCGGGAATTCCTACAATGAGCAGTTCTTC.

The chain couples TRBV30 to TRBJ2-5, with D hard to call. Germline V gene lookup returns CDR1 GTSNPN and CDR2 SVGIG (reference sequence). CDR3 length equals 14 residues. Trimming cost V 4 bases and J 2 bases, with 14 bases left between them. The DNA for the CDR3 is TGTGCCTGGACGACAACAGTCCTACAAGAGACCCAGTACTTC. Its protein product is CAWTTTVLQETQYF.

This clone was observed a single time. The chain couples TRBV14 to TRBJ2-1, with TRBD2 matching over 9 bases. This CDR3 comprises 15 residues. Germline CDR1 SGHDN, CDR2 FVKESK. V lost 5 bases to trimming and J lost 5 bases; unmatched junction nucleotides: 7. DNA for the CDR3: TGTGCCAGCAGCAACCTAGCGGGAAGCGACAATGAGCAGTTCTTC. Protein product: CASSNLAGSDNEQFF.

The chain employs TRBV9 and TRBJ2-5; 8 bases match TRBD2. The V gene end was trimmed by 4 bases and the J gene end by 7 bases; junction bases not matched to a gene: 12. CDR3 length equals 15 residues. CDR1 and CDR2 (germline): SGDLS, YYNGEE. Written as DNA, the CDR3 is TGTGCCAGCAGCCCCCTGAGTAGCGGGGTGGTGACCCAGTACTTC. Its translation is CASSPLSSGVVTQYF.

The sample holds one count of this clone. The gene calls are TRBV7-2 and TRBJ1-1; no clear D gene. Germline V gene sequence: CDR1 SGHTA, CDR2 FQGNSA. The CDR3 covers 14 residues. Trimming took off 4 bases at V and 1 base at J, with 10 bases between the two ends. CDR3 DNA: TGTGCCAGCAGCTCCCAAACAGCGAACACTGAAGCTTTCTTT. Its translation: CASSSQTANTEAFF.

The chain uses TRBV11-2 and TRBJ2-7, with TRBD1 as a possible D gene (6 bases). CDR1 SGHAT and CDR2 FQNNGV come from the germline V gene. This CDR3 contains 14 residues. Trimming stripped 5 bases from V and 1 base from J, with 12 bases between. CDR3 sequence: CASSRGQLSYEQYF. In DNA, the CDR3 is TGTGCCAGCAGCCGCGGACAGCTTTCCTACGAGCAGTACTTC.

CDR3 region: CASSAKTSGGNIQYF. The DNA for the CDR3 is TGTGCCAGCAGCGCAAAGACTAGCGGGGGAAACATTCAGTACTTC. The rearrangement links TRBV5-6 to TRBJ2-4, with TRBD2 matching 12 bases. Germline CDR1 is SGHDT and CDR2 is YYEEEE. J was trimmed by 6 bases and V by 4 bases; bases with no gene match: 5. The CDR3 has 15 residues.

The rearrangement links TRBV11-3 to TRBJ2-3, with unresolved D. Germline V gene sequence: CDR1 SGHNT, CDR2 YENEEA. Trimming shortened V by 1 base and J by 6 bases, and 5 bases separated the two germline ends. This CDR3 spans 12 amino acids. The chain's CDR3 is CASSLAQDTQYF. The DNA for the CDR3 is TGTGCCAGCAGCTTAGCCCAGGATACGCAGTATTTT.

This clone has only a few counts. CDR3 DNA sequence: TGTGCCAGCAGCGCGGAGGTATGGGTTTCGTACGAGCAGTACTTC. Translation gives CASSAEVWVSYEQYF. J is TRBJ2-7 and V is TRBV7-8; a weak D match, TRBD2 (5 bases). The CDR3 is 15 amino acids. Trimming shortened V by 5 bases and J by 4 bases, and 18 bases separated the two germline ends. The V gene's germline CDR1 is SGHVS and CDR2 FQNEAQ. Combining the CDR3 with reference TRBV7-8 and TRBJ2-7 gives the whole variable domain GAGVSQSPRYKVAKRGQDVALRCDPISGHVSLFWYQQALGQGPEFLTYFQNEAQLDKSGLPSDRFFAERPEGSVSTLKIQRTQQEDSAVYLCASSAEVWVSYEQYFGPGTRLTVT.

This clone was seen only a few times. The rearrangement joins TRBV11-2 to TRBJ2-3; D not resolved. V dropped 6 bases and J dropped 0 bases, with 7 bases sitting between them. Germline V lookup: CDR1 SGHAT, CDR2 FQNNGV. The CDR3 is made up of 13 amino acids. This CDR3 is CASRQLSTDTQYF. CDR3 bases: TGTGCCAGCAGACAGTTGAGCACAGATACGCAGTATTTT.

This clone was observed a few times. The V and J genes are TRBV6-1 and TRBJ1-2, with D hard to call. Germline V CDR1 and CDR2: MNHNS, SASEGT. V lost 6 bases and J lost 2, with 10 bases in between. The CDR3 runs to 13 residues. The CDR3: CASRGDGNYGYTF. The CDR3 DNA sequence: TGTGCCAGCAGGGGAGACGGGAACTATGGCTACACCTTC.

This clone has only a few counts. The V call is TRBV5-4, the J call TRBJ2-7; 14 bases align to TRBD2. Losses at the gene ends were 4 bases for V and 3 bases for J; bases not matched to a gene: 9. Germline assignment: CDR1 SGHNT and CDR2 YYREEE (reference sequence). The CDR3 runs to 17 residues. The CDR3 nucleotides read TGTGCCAGCAGCCGGGGCGGGACTAGCGGGAGACGCTACGAGCAGTACTTC. Its protein product is CASSRGGTSGRRYEQYF.

The rearrangement joins TRBV27 to TRBJ1-5; the D gene is possibly TRBD1 (6 bases). Germline V gene data show CDR1 as MNHEY and CDR2 as SMNVEV (reference sequence). This CDR3 is built from 15 residues. Trimming stripped 2 bases from V and 1 base from J, with 9 bases between. The chain's CDR3 is CASSLLGGSNQPQHF. The DNA for the CDR3 is TGTGCCAGCAGTTTACTTGGGGGCAGCAATCAGCCCCAGCATTTT.

This clone was seen a handful of times. The V call is TRBV10-3, the J call TRBJ2-1; D gene unclear. V was pared by 6 bases and J by 6 bases, with 18 bases between. Looked up from germline, CDR1 is ENHRY and CDR2 is SYGVKD. The CDR3 has 15 residues. Here the CDR3 DNA reads TGTGCCATCAGGAAGGTTGGCCCTTCGGGCAATGAGCAGTTCTTC. Translating it yields CAIRKVGPSGNEQFF.

The chain employs TRBV30 and TRBJ2-7, with 8 bases lining up with TRBD2. Germline CDR1 reads GTSNPN; CDR2 reads SVGIG (reference sequence). The length of the CDR3 is 13 residues. The J segment lost 3 bases and the V segment lost 3 bases, leaving 4 bases of the junction unmatched. The CDR3 bases are TGTGCCTGGAGACTAGCGGCATACTACGAGCAGTACTTC. Protein sequence: CAWRLAAYYEQYF.

The chain joins TRBV28 to TRBJ2-3; 13 bases align to TRBD2. The J segment lost 0 bases and the V segment lost 4 bases, leaving 7 bases of the junction unmatched. This CDR3 spans 18 amino acids. From germline, CDR1 is MDHEN and CDR2 SYDVKM. The CDR3 sequence: CASSSPPGLAGSTDTQYF. For the CDR3, the DNA is TGTGCCAGCAGTTCTCCCCCGGGACTAGCGGGGAGCACAGATACGCAGTATTTT.

This rearrangement joins TRBV6-5 to TRBJ2-7; TRBD2 matches at 10 bases. The CDR3 is made up of 15 amino acids. V shed 4 bases, J shed 6 bases, and the junction held 9 bases outside the gene matches. Germline CDR1 reads MNHEY; CDR2 reads SVGAGI. The DNA for the CDR3 is TGTGCCAGCAGTTCTCTAGCGGGAGTGAAAAGCGAGCAGTACTTC. Encoded protein: CASSSLAGVKSEQYF.

The chain recombines TRBV19 with TRBJ2-1; a weak D match, TRBD1 (5 bases). The germline gives CDR1 LNHDA, CDR2 SQIVND (reference sequence). The V and J ends lost 3 bases and 9 bases respectively, with 6 bases between them. The CDR3 has 11 amino acids. CDR3 amino acids: CASSIRGEQFF. CDR3 coding DNA: TGTGCCAGTAGTATTAGGGGTGAGCAGTTCTTC.

The chain recombines TRBV30 with TRBJ1-3, with D hard to call. V was trimmed by 0 bases and J by 4 bases, leaving 7 bases between them. The germline CDR1 and CDR2 sequences are GTSNPN and SVGIG (reference sequence). This CDR3 contains 13 residues. The CDR3 DNA follows: TGTGCCTGGAGTGTAATTGAGGGAAACACCATATATTTT. Its protein product is CAWSVIEGNTIYF.

The table lists this clone with a few counts. The rearrangement uses TRBV7-9 and TRBJ1-3, with D possibly TRBD1 on 5 matching bases. Per the germline V gene, CDR1 is SEHNR and CDR2 is FQNEAQ (reference sequence). The CDR3 has 12 amino acids. Trimming shortened V by 0 bases and J by 8 bases, and 5 bases separated the two germline ends. CDR3 coding DNA: TGTGCCAGCAGCTTAGCAGGGGACACCATATATTTT. Its translation: CASSLAGDTIYF.